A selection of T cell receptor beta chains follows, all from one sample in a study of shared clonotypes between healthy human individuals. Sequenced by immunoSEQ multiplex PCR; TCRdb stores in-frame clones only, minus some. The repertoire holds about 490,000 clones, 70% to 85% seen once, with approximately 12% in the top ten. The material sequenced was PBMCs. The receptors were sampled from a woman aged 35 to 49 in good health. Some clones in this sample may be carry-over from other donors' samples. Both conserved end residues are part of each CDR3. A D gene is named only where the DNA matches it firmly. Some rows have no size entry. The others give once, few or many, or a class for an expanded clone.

CASSVGSGRLETQYF	TGTGCCAGCAGTGTGGGTAGCGGGAGGTTAGAGACCCAGTACTTC	NA	TRBV2	TRBJ2-5	TRBD2	15
CAWERGQRNTEAFF	TGTGCCTGGGAACGAGGGCAGAGAAACACTGAAGCTTTCTTT	NA	TRBV30	TRBJ1-1	NA	14
CASSFGASSYEQYF	TGTGCCAGCAGCTTCGGGGCAAGCTCCTACGAGCAGTACTTC	few	TRBV11-3	TRBJ2-7	NA	14
CASRTNYNSNQPQHF	TGTGCCAGCAGAACTAATTACAATAGCAATCAGCCCCAGCATTTT	NA	TRBV6-6	TRBJ1-5	NA	15
CASSFAGASGYEQYF	TGTGCCAGCAGCTTCGCAGGGGCGAGTGGCTACGAGCAGTACTTC	NA	TRBV7-9	TRBJ2-7	NA	15
CASSLTAGELFF	TGCGCCAGCAGCCTGACCGCCGGGGAGCTGTTTTTT	NA	TRBV5-1	TRBJ2-2	NA	12
CASTPGYSGNTIYF	TGTGCCAGCACCCCAGGCTACTCTGGAAACACCATATATTTT	NA	TRBV28	TRBJ1-3	NA	14
CASSLGVANEQFF	TGTGCCAGCAGCTTAGGAGTAGCGAATGAGCAGTTCTTC	NA	TRBV7-2	TRBJ2-1	NA	13
CASRIPGTGFVSQYF	TGTGCCAGCAGGATACCCGGGACAGGGTTCGTCTCGCAGTATTTT	NA	TRBV28	TRBJ2-3	TRBD1	15
CSASTGTEAFF	TGCAGTGCTAGTACGGGCACTGAAGCTTTCTTT	few	TRBV20-1	TRBJ1-1	NA	11
CASSSHPAGGADTQYF	TGTGCCAGCAGTTCCCACCCAGCGGGAGGGGCAGATACGCAGTATTTT	once	TRBV6-6	TRBJ2-3	TRBD2	16
CASRPGTQGNTGELFF	TGCGCCAGCAGACCGGGGACGCAAGGGAACACCGGGGAGCTGTTTTTT	NA	TRBV5-1	TRBJ2-2	NA	16
CASSYENEQFF	TGTGCCAGCAGTTACGAGAATGAGCAGTTCTTC	NA	TRBV6-5	TRBJ2-1	NA	11
CAWSVSVVRGDEQFF	TGTGCCTGGAGTGTTTCAGTTGTTCGTGGCGATGAGCAGTTCTTC	NA	TRBV30	TRBJ2-1	NA	15
CASTLLAGGPEQYF	TGCGCCAGCACCTTGCTAGCGGGAGGGCCCGAGCAGTACTTC	NA	TRBV10-2	TRBJ2-7	TRBD2	14
CASSSVEAGVYGYTF	TGTGCCAGCAGCTCCGTGGAGGCCGGGGTCTATGGCTACACCTTC	few	TRBV7-9	TRBJ1-2	NA	15
CASRASDRANEQFF	TGTGCCAGCAGGGCCTCGGACAGGGCCAATGAGCAGTTCTTC	NA	TRBV28	TRBJ2-1	TRBD1	14
CASSLGTPPQEQYF	TGTGCCAGCAGCTTGGGGACACCTCCGCAAGAGCAGTACTTC	few	TRBV7-9	TRBJ2-7	NA	14
CASSRQGLEQYF	TGTGCCAGCAGTCGGCAGGGACTTGAGCAGTACTTC	many	TRBV27	TRBJ2-7	NA	12
CASSPTGEAADTQYF	TGTGCCAGCTCACCAACAGGAGAAGCAGCAGATACGCAGTATTTT	few	TRBV18	TRBJ2-3	NA	15
CASSSGRMGGNTIYF	TGCGCCAGCAGCTCAGGGAGGATGGGGGGAAACACCATATATTTT	NA	TRBV4-1	TRBJ1-3	NA	15
CASSQIYSGRALYNEQFF	TGTGCCAGCAGCCAAATATATAGCGGGAGGGCTCTATACAATGAGCAGTTCTTC	NA	TRBV4-2	TRBJ2-1	TRBD2	18
CASSPPSIGELFF	TGTGCCAGCTCACCACCTTCCATCGGGGAGCTGTTTTTT	NA	TRBV18	TRBJ2-2	NA	13
CATSREDRQETQYF	TGTGCCACCAGCAGAGAGGATCGGCAAGAGACCCAGTACTTC	NA	TRBV15	TRBJ2-5	NA	14
CASSLPNRDRYNQPQHF	TGTGCCAGCAGTCTACCAAACCGGGACAGATACAATCAGCCCCAGCATTTT	NA	TRBV28	TRBJ1-5	TRBD1	17
CASSLGLGQPAYEQYF	TGTGCCAGCAGCTTAGGTCTAGGTCAGCCGGCCTACGAGCAGTACTTC	NA	TRBV11-2	TRBJ2-7	NA	16
CATNSLVGANTGELFF	TGTGCCACCAACTCACTGGTGGGGGCGAACACCGGGGAGCTGTTTTTT	NA	TRBV5-5	TRBJ2-2	NA	16
CASSWERGTGMRYNEQFF	TGTGCCAGCAGCTGGGAGAGGGGCACAGGGATGCGTTACAATGAGCAGTTCTTC	NA	TRBV5-6	TRBJ2-1	NA	18
CASSYSRLAGDNEQFF	TGTGCCAGCAGTTACTCAAGGCTAGCGGGAGACAATGAGCAGTTCTTC	once	TRBV6-5	TRBJ2-1	TRBD2	16
CASSLGTLGTQYF	TGTGCCAGCAGCTTAGGGACACTTGGCACGCAGTATTTT	NA	TRBV7-8	TRBJ2-3	NA	13
CASSLQWAFKIDEQFF	TGCGCCAGCAGCCTCCAGTGGGCCTTTAAGATCGATGAGCAGTTCTTC	NA	TRBV4-3	TRBJ2-1	NA	16
CASRHTDRLKNEQFF	TGCGCCAGCCGACACACGGACAGGCTGAAGAATGAGCAGTTCTTC	NA	TRBV5-1	TRBJ2-1	TRBD1	15
CASSYGYNEQFF	TGTGCCAGCAGTTATGGTTACAATGAGCAGTTCTTC	once	TRBV28	TRBJ2-1	NA	12
CASHGGNYNEQFF	TGTGCCAGCCACGGGGGGAACTACAATGAGCAGTTCTTC	NA	TRBV28	TRBJ2-1	TRBD2	13
CATSRDNGVGFF	TGTGCCACCAGCAGAGATAACGGTGTAGGGTTCTTC	NA	TRBV15	TRBJ2-1	NA	12
CSADRVWGYTF	TGCAGTGCCGACAGGGTGTGGGGCTACACCTTC	NA	TRBV20-1	TRBJ1-2	TRBD1	11
CSVDGPTAYEQYF	TGCAGCGTTGACGGCCCTACCGCCTACGAGCAGTACTTC	NA	TRBV29-1	TRBJ2-7	NA	13
CASSLVGGISGNTIYF	TGTGCCAGCAGCTTGGTGGGGGGAATCTCAGGAAACACCATATATTTT	NA	TRBV5-6	TRBJ1-3	NA	16
CASSPQFANTGELFF	TGTGCCAGCAGTCCTCAGTTCGCGAACACCGGGGAGCTGTTTTTT	NA	TRBV27	TRBJ2-2	NA	15
CASSLRGNTEAFF	TGTGCCAGCAGCCTCAGGGGGAACACTGAAGCTTTCTTT	NA	TRBV7-2	TRBJ1-1	NA	13
CASTLWTGADTEAFF	TGTGCCAGCACGCTTTGGACAGGGGCTGACACTGAAGCTTTCTTT	NA	TRBV28	TRBJ1-1	TRBD1	15
CASSSTLDEQFF	TGTGCCAGCAGTTCCACCCTAGATGAGCAGTTCTTC	few	TRBV28	TRBJ2-1	NA	12
CASSPPGVNYGYTF	TGTGCCAGCAGTCCCCCAGGGGTTAACTATGGCTACACCTTC	NA	TRBV28	TRBJ1-2	NA	14
CASSQSGDYRETQYF	TGCGCCAGCAGTCAATCGGGGGACTATCGGGAGACCCAGTACTTC	few	TRBV23-1	TRBJ2-5	TRBD2	15
CASSLEGQASYEQYF	TGTGCCAGCAGCTTAGAAGGGCAGGCATCCTACGAGCAGTACTTC	NA	TRBV7-9	TRBJ2-7	NA	15